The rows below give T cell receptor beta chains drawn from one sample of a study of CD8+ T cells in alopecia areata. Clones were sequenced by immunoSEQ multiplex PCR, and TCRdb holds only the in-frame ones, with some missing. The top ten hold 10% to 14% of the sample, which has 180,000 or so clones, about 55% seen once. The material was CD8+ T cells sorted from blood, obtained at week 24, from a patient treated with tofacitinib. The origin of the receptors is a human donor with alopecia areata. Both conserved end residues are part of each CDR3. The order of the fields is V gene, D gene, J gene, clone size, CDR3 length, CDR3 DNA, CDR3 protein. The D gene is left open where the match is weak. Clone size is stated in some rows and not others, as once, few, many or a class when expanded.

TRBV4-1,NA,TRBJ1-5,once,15,TGCGCCAGCAGCCTATACCGGGACATCAATCAGCCCCAGCATTTT,CASSLYRDINQPQHF
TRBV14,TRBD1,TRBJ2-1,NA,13,TGTGCCAGCAGCCGGGACAGGGGAAATGAGCAGTTCTTC,CASSRDRGNEQFF
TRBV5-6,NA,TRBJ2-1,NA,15,TGTGCCAGCAGCTTGAACCCATCCTCCTACAATGAGCAGTTCTTC,CASSLNPSSYNEQFF
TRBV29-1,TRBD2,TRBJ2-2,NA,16,TGCAGCGTTGAATTTCTTACTAGCGGGGGAACCGGGGAGCTGTTTTTT,CSVEFLTSGGTGELFF
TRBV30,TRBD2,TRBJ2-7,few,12,TGTGCCTGGACACGCGGGGGAGGCGAGCAGTACTTC,CAWTRGGGEQYF
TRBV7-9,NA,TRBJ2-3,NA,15,TGTGCCAGCGAGTCATCCAGTGAGGGGACAGATACGCAGTATTTT,CASESSSEGTDTQYF
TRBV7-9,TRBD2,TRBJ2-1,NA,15,TGTGCCAGCAGCCTGGGACTAGAGGTCCCCGATGAGCAGTTCTTC,CASSLGLEVPDEQFF
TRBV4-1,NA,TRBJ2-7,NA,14,TGCGCCAGCAGCCAAGTCGAAAAACAATACGAGCAGTACTTC,CASSQVEKQYEQYF
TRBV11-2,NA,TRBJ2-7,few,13,TGTGCCAGCAGCTTAGGACGGGCCCCGGAGCAGTACTTC,CASSLGRAPEQYF
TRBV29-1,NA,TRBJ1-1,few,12,TGCAGCGTTGTCAGCATGAACACTGAAGCTTTCTTT,CSVVSMNTEAFF
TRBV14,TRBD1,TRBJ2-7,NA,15,TGTGCCAGCAGCCAAGAACCGGGACAGTCCTACGAGCAGTACTTC,CASSQEPGQSYEQYF
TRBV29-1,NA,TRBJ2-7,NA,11,TGCAGCGTTGAGAGCAGGTACGAGCAGTACTTC,CSVESRYEQYF
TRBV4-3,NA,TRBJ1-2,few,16,TGCGCCAGCAGCCAAGTATATGACGGAAGATACTATGGCTACACCTTC,CASSQVYDGRYYGYTF
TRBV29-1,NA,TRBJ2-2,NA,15,TGCAGCGCTTCCCTACGACTCCCGAACACCGGGGAGCTGTTTTTT,CSASLRLPNTGELFF
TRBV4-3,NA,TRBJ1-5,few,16,TGCGCCAGCAGCCAAGAATTGAGCGGATCAAATCAGCCCCAGCATTTT,CASSQELSGSNQPQHF
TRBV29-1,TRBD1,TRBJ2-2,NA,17,TGCAGCGTTGTCGGGCCTGAAGGACAGGGTAACACCGGGGAGCTGTTTTTT,CSVVGPEGQGNTGELFF
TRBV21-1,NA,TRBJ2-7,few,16,TGTGCCAGCAGCCCCCACCGCGGTGCCAGCTCCTACGAGCAGTACTTC,CASSPHRGASSYEQYF
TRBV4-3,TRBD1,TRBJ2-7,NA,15,TGCGCCAGCAGCCAATCCTCTGGACAGGGGAACGAGCAGTACTTC,CASSQSSGQGNEQYF
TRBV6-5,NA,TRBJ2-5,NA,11,TGTGCCACCCTTGAGGGGGAGACCCAGTACTTC,CATLEGETQYF
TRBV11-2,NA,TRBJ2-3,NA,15,TGTGCCAGCAGTTACAGGCCCAAGGGGACAGATACGCAGTATTTT,CASSYRPKGTDTQYF
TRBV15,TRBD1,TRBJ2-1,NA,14,TGTGCCACCAGCCTTGCAGGGGGCTACAATGAGCAGTTCTTC,CATSLAGGYNEQFF
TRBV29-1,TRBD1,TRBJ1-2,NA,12,TGCAGCGTTCCAGGGGGCGGGTATGGCTACACCTTC,CSVPGGGYGYTF
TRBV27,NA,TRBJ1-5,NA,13,TGTGCCAGCAGTTTAAGAGGGAATCAGCCCCAGCATTTT,CASSLRGNQPQHF
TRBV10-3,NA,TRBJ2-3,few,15,TGTGCCATCAGAGTCAGGGGTGCGGCCACAGATACGCAGTATTTT,CAIRVRGAATDTQYF
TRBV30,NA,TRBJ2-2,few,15,TGTGCCTGTGCTAGAACCAGGGGAATTACCGGGGAGCTGTTTTTT,CACARTRGITGELFF
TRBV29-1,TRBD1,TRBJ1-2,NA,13,TGCAGCGTCCGCCGGGACAGGGGGCCTGGCTACACCTTC,CSVRRDRGPGYTF
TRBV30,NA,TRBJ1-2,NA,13,TGTGCCTGGAGGGGTGGTTCTAACTATGGCTACACCTTC,CAWRGGSNYGYTF
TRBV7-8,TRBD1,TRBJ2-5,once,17,TGTGCCAGCAGCTTAGGTTATCCGGGACAGTTCCAAGAGACCCAGTACTTC,CASSLGYPGQFQETQYF
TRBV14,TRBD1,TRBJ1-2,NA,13,TGTGCCAGCAGCCAAGGGACAGGGTACGGCTACACCTTC,CASSQGTGYGYTF
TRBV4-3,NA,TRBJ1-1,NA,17,TGCGCCAGCAGCCAAGATCGGAAGGGGGGCCCGGGGACTGAAGCTTTCTTT,CASSQDRKGGPGTEAFF
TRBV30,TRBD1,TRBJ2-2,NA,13,TGTGCCTGGAGTGCGACAGGGGCCGGGGAGCTGTTTTTT,CAWSATGAGELFF
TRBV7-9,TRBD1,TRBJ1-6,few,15,TGTGCCAGCAGCTTAGGGACAGGGGATAATTCACCCCTCCACTTT,CASSLGTGDNSPLHF
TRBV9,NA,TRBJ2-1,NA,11,TGTGCCAGCAGCGCCAGGGGTGAGCAGTTCTTC,CASSARGEQFF
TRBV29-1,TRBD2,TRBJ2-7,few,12,TGCAGCGTTGAAGGGGGAGGGGACGAGCAGTACTTC,CSVEGGGDEQYF
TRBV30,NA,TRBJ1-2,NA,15,TGTGCCTGGAGTGTAAGTGCCCACCGGCAATATGGCTACACCTTC,CAWSVSAHRQYGYTF
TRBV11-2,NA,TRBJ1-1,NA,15,TGTGCCAGCAGCTTAGCCCGGGGCTGGGGCACTGAAGCTTTCTTT,CASSLARGWGTEAFF
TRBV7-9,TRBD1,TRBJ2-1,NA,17,TGTGCCAGCAGCAAAAGCTCGACAGGGATGGGGTCCAATGAGCAGTTCTTC,CASSKSSTGMGSNEQFF
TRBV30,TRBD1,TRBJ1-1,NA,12,TGTGCCTGGACCAAGACAGGGTCTGAAGCTTTCTTT,CAWTKTGSEAFF
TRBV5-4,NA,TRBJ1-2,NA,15,TGTGCCAGCAGCTTGTTCAGGGGTTCCCTCTATGGCTACACCTTC,CASSLFRGSLYGYTF
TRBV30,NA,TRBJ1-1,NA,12,TGTGCCTGGGACAGTTTGAACACTGAAGCTTTCTTT,CAWDSLNTEAFF
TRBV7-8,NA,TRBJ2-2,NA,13,TGTGCCAGCAGCTTAGCTTCGACCGGGGAGCTGTTTTTT,CASSLASTGELFF
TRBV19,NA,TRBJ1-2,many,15,TGTGCCAGTAGTATAGAAGTCTCGGCTAACTATGGCTACACCTTC,CASSIEVSANYGYTF
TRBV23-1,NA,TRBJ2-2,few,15,TGCGCCAGCATTTCGAACCGGGTCAACACCGGGGAGCTGTTTTTT,CASISNRVNTGELFF
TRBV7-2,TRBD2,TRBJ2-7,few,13,TGTGCCAGCAGCCCTCTTACAGCGGGGGAGCAGTACTTC,CASSPLTAGEQYF
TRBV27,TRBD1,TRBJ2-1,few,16,TGTGCCAGCAGTTTCCGGGACAGCCAATTCTACAATGAGCAGTTCTTC,CASSFRDSQFYNEQFF
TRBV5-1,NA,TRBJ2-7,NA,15,TGCGCCAGCAGCTTTAGTGGGATAAACTCCTACGAGCAGTACTTC,CASSFSGINSYEQYF
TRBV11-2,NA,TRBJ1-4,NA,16,TGTGCCAGCAGCTTAGATCGGACAGATATGAATGAAAAACTGTTTTTT,CASSLDRTDMNEKLFF
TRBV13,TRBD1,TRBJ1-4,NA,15,TGTGCCAGCAGCAGAGAAGGGGGCGAAGGGGAAAAACTGTTTTTT,CASSREGGEGEKLFF
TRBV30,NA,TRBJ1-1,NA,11,TGTGCCTGGAGACAGGGTACTGAAGCTTTCTTT,CAWRQGTEAFF
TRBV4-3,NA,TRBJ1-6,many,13,TGCGCCAGCGCAAGGAATGGGCAGTCACCCCTCCACTTT,CASARNGQSPLHF
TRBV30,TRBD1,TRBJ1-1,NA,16,TGTGCCTGGAGTCCCATGGGACAGGGGTGGAACACTGAAGCTTTCTTT,CAWSPMGQGWNTEAFF
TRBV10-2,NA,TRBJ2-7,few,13,TGCGCCAGTGGGGAACGCCGGCGGGACGAGCAGTACTTC,CASGERRRDEQYF